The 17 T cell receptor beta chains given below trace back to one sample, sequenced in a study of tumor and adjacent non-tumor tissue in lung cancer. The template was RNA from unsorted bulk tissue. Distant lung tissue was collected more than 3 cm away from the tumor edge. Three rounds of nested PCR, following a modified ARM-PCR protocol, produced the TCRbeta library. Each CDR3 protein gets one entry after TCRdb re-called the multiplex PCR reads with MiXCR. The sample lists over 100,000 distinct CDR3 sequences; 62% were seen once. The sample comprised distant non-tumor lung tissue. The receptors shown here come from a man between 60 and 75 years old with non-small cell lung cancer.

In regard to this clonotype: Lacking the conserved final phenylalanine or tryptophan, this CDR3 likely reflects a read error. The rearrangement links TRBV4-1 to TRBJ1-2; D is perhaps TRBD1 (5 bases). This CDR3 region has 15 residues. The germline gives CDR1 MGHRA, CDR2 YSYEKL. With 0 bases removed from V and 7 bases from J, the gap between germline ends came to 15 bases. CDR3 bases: TGCGCCAGCAGCCAAGATTTGCCAGGGCTATTTGGCTACACCTTG. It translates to CASSQDLPGLFGYTL.

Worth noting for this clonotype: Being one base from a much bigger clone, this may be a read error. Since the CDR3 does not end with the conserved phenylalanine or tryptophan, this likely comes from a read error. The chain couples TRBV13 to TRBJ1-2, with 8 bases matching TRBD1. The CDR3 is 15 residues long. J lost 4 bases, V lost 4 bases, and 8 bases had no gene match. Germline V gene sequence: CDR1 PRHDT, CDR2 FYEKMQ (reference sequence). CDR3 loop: CASSSIRGRGYGYTL. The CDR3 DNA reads TGTGCCAGCAGCTCAATCAGGGGGCGCGGCTATGGCTACACCCTC.

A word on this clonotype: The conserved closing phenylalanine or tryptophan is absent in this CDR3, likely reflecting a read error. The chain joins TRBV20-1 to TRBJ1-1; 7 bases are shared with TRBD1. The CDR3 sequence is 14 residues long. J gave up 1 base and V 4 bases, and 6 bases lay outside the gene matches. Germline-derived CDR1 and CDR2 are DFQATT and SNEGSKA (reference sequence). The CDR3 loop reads CSANPRDRNTEAFI. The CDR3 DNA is TGCAGTGCTAACCCCCGGGACAGGAACACTGAAGCTTTCATT.

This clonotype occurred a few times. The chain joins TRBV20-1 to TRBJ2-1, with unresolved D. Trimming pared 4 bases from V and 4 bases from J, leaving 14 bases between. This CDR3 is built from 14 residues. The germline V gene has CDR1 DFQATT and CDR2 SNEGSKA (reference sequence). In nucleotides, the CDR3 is TGCAGTGCTATGTATACGTGGGGTTACAATGAGCAGTTCTTC. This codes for CSAMYTWGYNEQFF.

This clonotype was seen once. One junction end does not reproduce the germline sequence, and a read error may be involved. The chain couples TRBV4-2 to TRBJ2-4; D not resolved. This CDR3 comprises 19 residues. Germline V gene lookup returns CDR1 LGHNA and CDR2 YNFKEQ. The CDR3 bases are TGTGCCAGTAGCCAAGCGCAGGCTGGCGGATCGTTAGCCAAAGACATTCAGTACTTC. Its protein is CASSQAQAGGSLAKDIQYF.

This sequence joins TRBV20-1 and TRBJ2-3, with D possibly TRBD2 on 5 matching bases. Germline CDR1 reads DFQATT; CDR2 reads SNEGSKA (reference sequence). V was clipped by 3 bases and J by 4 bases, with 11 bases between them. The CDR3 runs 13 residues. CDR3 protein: CSASFSSSDTQYF. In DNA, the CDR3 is TGCAGTGCTAGTTTTTCTAGCTCAGATACGCAGTATTTT.

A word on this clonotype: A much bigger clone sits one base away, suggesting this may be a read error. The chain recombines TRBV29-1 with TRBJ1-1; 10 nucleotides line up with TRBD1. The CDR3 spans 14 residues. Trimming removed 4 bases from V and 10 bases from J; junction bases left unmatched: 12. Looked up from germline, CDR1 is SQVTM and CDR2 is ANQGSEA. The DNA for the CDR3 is TGCAGCGTTGGAGACCCGACAGGGGGCCGAGGAGCTTTCTTT. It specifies CSVGDPTGGRGAFF.

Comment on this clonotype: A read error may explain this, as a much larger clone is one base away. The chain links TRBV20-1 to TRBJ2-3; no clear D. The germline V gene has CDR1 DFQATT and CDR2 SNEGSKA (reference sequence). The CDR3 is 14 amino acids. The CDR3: CSARGRGTTDMQYF. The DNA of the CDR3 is TGCAGTGCTAGAGGGAGAGGAACCACAGATATGCAGTATTTT.

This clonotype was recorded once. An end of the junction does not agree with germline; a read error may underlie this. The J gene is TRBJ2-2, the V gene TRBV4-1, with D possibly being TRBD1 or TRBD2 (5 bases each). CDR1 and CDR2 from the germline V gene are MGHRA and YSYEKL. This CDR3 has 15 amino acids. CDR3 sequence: CASSQWKGNTGEPFF. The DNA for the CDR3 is TGCGCCAGCAGCCAGTGGAAGGGGAACACCGGGGAGCCGTTTTTT.

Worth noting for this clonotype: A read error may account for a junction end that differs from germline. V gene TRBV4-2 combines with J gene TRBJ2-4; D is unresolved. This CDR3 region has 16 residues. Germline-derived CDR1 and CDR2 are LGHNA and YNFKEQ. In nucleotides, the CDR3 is TGTGCCGGCAGCCTCGCCGGAAGATTTGGCAAAAACATTCAGTACTTC. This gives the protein CAGSLAGRFGKNIQYF.

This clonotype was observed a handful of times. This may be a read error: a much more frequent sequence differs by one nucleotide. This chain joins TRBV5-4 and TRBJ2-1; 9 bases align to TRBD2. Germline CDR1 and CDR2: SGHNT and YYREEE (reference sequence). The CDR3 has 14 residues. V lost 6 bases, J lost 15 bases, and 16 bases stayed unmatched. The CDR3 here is CASNSGLAPSRGFF. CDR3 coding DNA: TGTGCCAGCAACTCGGGACTAGCCCCATCAAGGGGGTTCTTC.

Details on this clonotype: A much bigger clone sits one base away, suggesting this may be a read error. CDR3 residues: CASSQGRGRQETQYF. Written as DNA, the CDR3 is TGTGCCAGCAGTCAGGGCAGGGGGCGCCAAGAGACCCAGTACTTC. The chain employs TRBV6-6 and TRBJ2-5; TRBD1 aligns across 8 bases. From germline, CDR1 is MNHNY and CDR2 SVGAGI (reference sequence). Unmatched junction bases numbered 6, after V lost 5 bases and J lost 1 base. The CDR3 has 15 amino acids.

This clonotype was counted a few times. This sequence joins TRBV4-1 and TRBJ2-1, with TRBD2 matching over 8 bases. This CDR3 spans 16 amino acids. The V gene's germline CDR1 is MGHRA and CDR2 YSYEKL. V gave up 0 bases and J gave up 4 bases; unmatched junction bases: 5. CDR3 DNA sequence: TGCGCCAGCAGCCAAGATCGGACGGGGGGGTACAATGAGCAGTTCTTC. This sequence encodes CASSQDRTGGYNEQFF.

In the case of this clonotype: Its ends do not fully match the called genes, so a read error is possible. DNA of the CDR3: TGCGCCAGCAGGCCCCGGGTCACGGCGTTTTGCAATCAGCCCCAGCATTTT. It translates to CASRPRVTAFCNQPQHF. The rearrangement uses TRBV6-6 and TRBJ1-5; D call uncertain. The germline CDR1 and CDR2 sequences are MNHNY and SVGAGI (reference sequence). CDR3 length: 17 residues.

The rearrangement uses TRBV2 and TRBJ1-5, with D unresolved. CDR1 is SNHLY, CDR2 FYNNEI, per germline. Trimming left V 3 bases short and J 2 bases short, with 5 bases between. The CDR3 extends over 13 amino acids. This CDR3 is CASSEDGNQPQHF. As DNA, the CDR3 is TGTGCCAGCAGTGAGGACGGCAATCAGCCCCAGCATTTT.

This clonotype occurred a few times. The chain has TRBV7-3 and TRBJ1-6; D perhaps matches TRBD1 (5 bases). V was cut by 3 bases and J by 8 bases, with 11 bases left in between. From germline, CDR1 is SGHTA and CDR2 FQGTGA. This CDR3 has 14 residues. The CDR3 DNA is TGTGCCAGCAGCTTTGGGGGACTCGATTCACCCCTCCACTTT. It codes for CASSFGGLDSPLHF. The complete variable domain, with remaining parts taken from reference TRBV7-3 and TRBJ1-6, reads GAGVSQTPSNKVTEKGKYVELRCDPISGHTALYWYRQSLGQGPEFLIYFQGTGAADDSGLPNDRFFAVRPEGSVSTLKIQRTERGDSAVYLCASSFGGLDSPLHFGNGTRLTVT.

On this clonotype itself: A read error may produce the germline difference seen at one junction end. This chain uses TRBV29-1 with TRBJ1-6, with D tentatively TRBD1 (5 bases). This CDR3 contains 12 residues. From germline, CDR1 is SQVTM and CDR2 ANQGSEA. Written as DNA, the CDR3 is TGCAGCGTTGAGGGGGAAAACTCACCCCCCCACTTT. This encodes CSVEGENSPPHF.